This record concerns one T cell receptor (beta chain) sequence. Its target is not known. The sample originates from a study of vaccination effects on CD4 cells after COVID-19. About the study: Convalescent patient samples, from two individuals, date to 16 days and one week before vaccination. Study observations and caveats: Clones induced by infection and by vaccine showed marked clonal contraction late after vaccination.

This CDR3 is 15 amino acids long. The V gene's germline CDR1 is LNHDA and CDR2 SQIVND (reference sequence). V was pared by 5 bases and J by 3 bases, with 5 bases of the junction left unmatched. TCRdb's table, derived via immunoSEQ multiplex PCR, lists solely in-frame clones and lacks some. The sample has approximately 47,000 clones; about three quarters are singletons. Subsequent to a culture period of under twelve days, CD4+ T cells were isolated. This sequence originates from a human donor who had a prior SARS-CoV-2 infection. V and J are TRBV19 and TRBJ2-5; 11 nucleotides line up with TRBD2. The material was CD4+ T cells from PBMCs cultured without peptide, obtained before COVID-19 vaccination. This CDR3 is CASSPLAGGKETQYF. The CDR3 nucleotides read TGTGCCAGTAGTCCTCTAGCGGGGGGTAAAGAGACCCAGTACTTC.